These 10 T cell receptor beta chains were sequenced from one sample in a study of shared clonotypes between healthy human individuals. This table comes from immunoSEQ multiplex PCR, and its TCRdb copy is limited to in-frame clones, with some not included. The sample lists over a million clones; about 76% were seen once. Input material: memory CD4+ T cells sorted from blood. Subset indicated: CD45RA-negative fraction. These receptor sequences come from a young man in good health.

This chain links TRBV9 with TRBJ2-6; 10 bases align to TRBD2. Germline V gene sequence: CDR1 SGDLS, CDR2 YYNGEE. The CDR3 runs 18 residues. The V segment lost 3 bases and the J segment 2 bases; nucleotides outside the gene matches: 8. The CDR3 here is CASSASGGALAGANVLTF. CDR3 DNA: TGTGCCAGCAGCGCCAGCGGGGGGGCCCTCGCTGGGGCCAACGTCCTGACTTTC. Together with reference TRBV9 and TRBJ2-6, the CDR3 gives the full variable domain: DSGVTQTPKHLITATGQRVTLRCSPRSGDLSVYWYQQSLDQGLQFLIQYYNGEERAKGNILERFSAQQFPDLHSELNLSSLELGDSALYFCASSASGGALAGANVLTFGAGSRLTVL.

In the case of this clone: Other DNA sequences of this sample code for an identical CDR3. V usage is TRBV5-1 and J usage is TRBJ2-1; D gene ambiguous. V gave up 2 bases and J gave up 4 bases, with 1 base separating them. The CDR3 contains 11 residues. Germline CDR1 reads SGHRS; CDR2 reads YFSETQ. The CDR3 DNA sequence: TGCGCCAGCAGCTTATACAATGAGCAGTTCTTC. Protein sequence: CASSLYNEQFF. Full variable domain (outside the CDR3, taken from reference TRBV5-1 and TRBJ2-1): KAGVTQTPRYLIKTRGQQVTLSCSPISGHRSVSWYQQTPGQGLQFLFEYFSETQRNKGNFPGRFSGRQFSNSRSEMNVSTLELGDSALYLCASSLYNEQFFGPGTRLTVL.

DNA for the CDR3: TGTGCCAGCAGCTTCGGTAGCGGGTCCTACGAGCAGTACTTC. Translated, it gives CASSFGSGSYEQYF. The gene calls are TRBV7-2 and TRBJ2-7; 7 bases line up with TRBD2. Germline V gives CDR1 SGHTA, CDR2 FQGNSA. The trim removed 3 bases at V and 1 base at J, leaving 3 bases unmatched. This CDR3 is built from 14 residues.

V and J are TRBV11-2 and TRBJ1-6, with a possible D match to TRBD1 (6 bases). CDR3 length: 12 amino acids. The V and J ends lost 4 bases and 10 bases respectively, with 8 bases between them. The V gene's germline CDR1 is SGHAT and CDR2 FQNNGV. DNA of the CDR3: TGTGCCAGCAGCTCACAGGGCTCACCCCTCCACTTT. It specifies CASSSQGSPLHF.

The chain is built from TRBV9 and TRBJ1-1; weak D call: TRBD1 (5 bases). V was pared by 4 bases and J by 5 bases, with 12 bases between. This CDR3 contains 13 residues. Germline CDR1 and CDR2: SGDLS and YYNGEE. CDR3 loop: CASSLQDTTEAFF. CDR3 in DNA: TGTGCCAGCAGCTTACAGGATACGACTGAAGCTTTCTTT.

This chain joins TRBV9 and TRBJ2-7; D is unclear. The CDR3 contains 14 residues. V lost 1 base, J lost 0 bases, and 8 bases lay in between. Germline V gives CDR1 SGDLS, CDR2 YYNGEE. CDR3 amino acids: CASSVNPSSYEQYF. The CDR3, as DNA: TGTGCCAGCAGCGTAAACCCCTCCTCCTACGAGCAGTACTTC.

The chain has TRBV11-2 and TRBJ1-1; TRBD1 matches 7 bases. V lost 4 bases and J lost 1; bases outside the gene matches: 3. The CDR3 runs to 14 residues. CDR1 and CDR2 from the germline V gene are SGHAT and FQNNGV. This chain's CDR3 is CASSSGQENTEAFF. The CDR3 DNA reads as TGTGCCAGCAGCTCCGGACAGGAGAACACTGAAGCTTTCTTT.

As to this clone: This sequence is one base from a far larger clone and is likely a read error. Since no conserved phenylalanine or tryptophan closes the CDR3, a read error is the likely cause. J is TRBJ1-1 and V is TRBV25-1; no reliable D call. Trimming left V 2 bases short and J 5 bases short, with 12 bases between. This CDR3 comprises 14 residues. The germline V gene encodes CDR1 MGHDK and CDR2 SYGVNS. The CDR3 is CASSETDLRTEAFL. CDR3 in DNA: TGTGCCAGCAGTGAAACGGACCTCAGGACTGAAGCTTTCCTT.

This clone was counted between two and nine times. This chain links TRBV30 with TRBJ2-2; 7 nucleotides align to TRBD1. After removal of 5 bases from V and 3 bases from J, the junction contained 9 bases not matched to a gene. The CDR3 runs 15 residues. CDR1 is GTSNPN and CDR2 is SVGIG in the germline V gene (reference sequence). CDR3 region: CAWGSGRGYTGELFF. The CDR3 bases are TGTGCCTGGGGAAGCGGCAGGGGGTACACCGGGGAGCTGTTTTTT.

This chain uses TRBV10-2 with TRBJ1-1; 9 positions agree with TRBD1. The CDR3 is 17 amino acids. Unmatched junction bases numbered 9, after V lost 0 bases and J lost 4 bases. Germline V gene data show CDR1 as WSHSY and CDR2 as SAAADI. The CDR3 reads CASSESGRRTGVTEAFF. CDR3 nucleotides: TGCGCCAGCAGTGAGTCAGGAAGGCGGACAGGGGTCACTGAAGCTTTCTTT.